Described below is a single T cell receptor (beta chain) sequence and its context. What it recognizes is unknown. Extracted from the samples, RNA was reverse transcribed into cDNA to serve as the sequencing template. Only in-frame clones appear in the TCRdb table, and some are missing; sequencing was by immunoSEQ multiplex PCR. The sample has 150,000 or so clones; approximately 60% are singletons. This entry is derived from a study of CD8+ T cells in alopecia areata. The germline gives CDR1 MGHRA, CDR2 YSYEKL. This CDR3 has 18 amino acids. The junction had 7 bases not matched to a gene; V was cut back by 1 base and J by 1 base. Notes on the study in general: Scalp sequencing captures resident alphabeta T cells of normal skin too. Shared TCR sequences were less clear between patients than in mice, possibly partly from HLA diversity.

This receptor was obtained from a human donor in good health. The source material was CD4+ T cells sorted from blood. The chain joins TRBV4-1 to TRBJ2-3; 11 nucleotides agree with TRBD2. The CDR3 DNA reads as TGCGCCAGCAGCCAAGGGCTAGCGGGAGGCTACGGCACAGATACGCAGTATTTT. Amino acids: CASSQGLAGGYGTDTQYF.